This TCR beta chain originates from a study of a mutant IDH1 vaccine in newly diagnosed glioma. TCRdb keeps only in-frame clones here, not all; method: immunoSEQ multiplex PCR. Of about 11,000 clones listed, around 85% were seen once; the top ten hold roughly 18%. For this clone: Its target is not known.

Time point reported: week 47, end of study. Alongside topical imiquimod, each dose of vaccine comprised 300 ug of mutant IDH1 20-mer peptide. The CDR3 extends over 16 amino acids. Between the trimmed V and J ends, which lost 0 bases and 12 bases, there was a span of 22 bases. CDR1 is SGHRS, CDR2 YFSETQ, per germline. Material: PBMCs, obtained from a glioma patient whose treatment included an IDH1 peptide vaccine. V gene TRBV5-1 combines with J gene TRBJ2-1, with D uncertain. The source of this sequence is a man aged 30-40 years with glioma. The CDR3 coding sequence is TGCGCCAGCAGCTTGGATGGGTTGGTGCCCTCGGTCGGGCAGTTCTTC. Translated: CASSLDGLVPSVGQFF.